This TCR beta chain stems from a study of blood T cell repertoires in COVID-19. Original handling: Reference gene primers were amplified, and this amplification served to estimate nucleated cell counts. Sequenced by immunoSEQ multiplex PCR; TCRdb stores in-frame clones only, minus some. That table supplies the V and J calls and clone size; D and trimming were determined from the DNA. The sample lists 200,000 to 300,000 clones; 80% to 90% were seen once. This clone is a singleton in its sample. Trimming pared 7 bases from V and 0 bases from J, leaving 9 bases between. The CDR3 length is 14 residues. From germline, CDR1 is LNHDA and CDR2 SQIVND (reference sequence).

This chain links TRBV19 with TRBJ2-2, with unresolved D. Input material: PBMCs or T cells enriched from blood (not recorded which). This sequence originates from a man in his forties who had recovered from COVID-19. The CDR3 bases are TGTGCCAGTATTGCGTCTACGAACACCGGGGAGCTGTTTTTT. Amino acid sequence: CASIASTNTGELFF.